This passage covers 19 T cell receptor beta chains from one sample sequenced in a study of cytomegalovirus exposure and HLA in healthy donors. The primer mix had 60 Vbeta and 13 Jbeta primers. TCRdb's copy holds only in-frame clones and misses some; the assay was immunoSEQ multiplex PCR. The table lists about 180,000 clones, 80% to 90% of them singletons, with around 1.2% in the top ten. Sequencing used PBMCs. The receptor source for this set is a girl aged 2 to 10 in good health and CMV-seropositive.

The rearrangement links TRBV5-8 to TRBJ1-1; D unclear. Trimming took 4 bases from V and 8 from J, leaving 12 bases between them. Per germline, CDR1 SGHTS and CDR2 YDEGEE. The CDR3 consists of 12 residues. The CDR3: CASSERFGEAFF. The CDR3 region has the DNA TGTGCCAGCAGCGAAAGGTTCGGGGAAGCTTTCTTT.

The chain uses TRBV19 and TRBJ1-2; the D gene is possibly TRBD1 (5 bases). V shed 6 bases and J shed 0 bases, with 8 bases lying between them. The CDR3 is 13 amino acids. Germline V gene sequence: CDR1 LNHDA, CDR2 SQIVND (reference sequence). CDR3 nucleotides: TGTGCCAGTAGCCGACAGCCTAACTATGGCTACACCTTC. This gives the protein CASSRQPNYGYTF. Variable domain in full (rest from reference TRBV19 and TRBJ1-2): DGGITQSPKYLFRKEGQNVTLSCEQNLNHDAMYWYRQDPGQGLRLIYYSQIVNDFQKGDIAEGYSVSREKKESFPLTVTSAQKNPTAFYLCASSRQPNYGYTFGSGTRLTVV.

The chain couples TRBV5-6 to TRBJ2-1; 12 nucleotides line up with TRBD2. Unmatched junction bases numbered 10, after V lost 2 bases and J lost 16 bases. Per germline, CDR1 SGHDT and CDR2 YYEEEE. The CDR3 is made up of 14 amino acids. The CDR3 loop reads CASSLAGLAGTGFF. The CDR3 nucleotides are TGTGCCAGCAGCTTAGCCGGACTAGCGGGAACGGGATTCTTC.

This clone was recorded only once. This chain connects TRBV5-8 to TRBJ1-6, with D unresolved. The CDR3 extends over 18 amino acids. Trimming pared 0 bases from V and 0 bases from J, leaving 13 bases between. In germline, CDR1 is SGHTS, CDR2 YDEGEE. The CDR3 nucleotides are TGTGCCAGCAGCTTGGCCGTCCTGTTTAGCTCCTATAATTCACCCCTCCACTTT. This sequence encodes CASSLAVLFSSYNSPLHF.

This chain uses TRBV5-1 with TRBJ1-2; TRBD1 is a possible D gene (6 bases). This CDR3 has 14 amino acids. CDR1 SGHRS and CDR2 YFSETQ come from the germline V gene. The germline V and J ends were trimmed by 3 bases and 0 bases, with 9 bases remaining between them. CDR3 in amino acids: CASSWTDPNYGYTF. DNA for the CDR3: TGCGCCAGCAGCTGGACAGACCCTAACTATGGCTACACCTTC.

This chain links TRBV7-3 with TRBJ1-1, with D uncertain. Germline V lookup: CDR1 SGHTA, CDR2 FQGTGA. The CDR3 consists of 16 residues. V was shortened by 1 base and J by 4 bases, with 16 bases between the two germline ends. DNA for the CDR3: TGTGCCAGCAGCTTAAAGGGTGGTGTCCGGGGCACTGAAGCTTTCTTT. It codes for CASSLKGGVRGTEAFF. The variable domain in full, with the rest retrieved from reference TRBV7-3 and TRBJ1-1, is GAGVSQTPSNKVTEKGKYVELRCDPISGHTALYWYRQSLGQGPEFLIYFQGTGAADDSGLPNDRFFAVRPEGSVSTLKIQRTERGDSAVYLCASSLKGGVRGTEAFFGQGTRLTVV.

The gene calls are TRBV5-1 and TRBJ2-1; TRBD2 agrees at 10 bases. The ends lost 0 bases at V and 8 bases at J; junction bases unmatched: 11. CDR3 length: 17 amino acids. Germline-derived CDR1 and CDR2 are SGHRS and YFSETQ. The CDR3: CASSLVVGPSGSHEQFF. CDR3 nucleotides: TGCGCCAGCAGCTTGGTTGTTGGGCCTAGCGGGAGCCATGAGCAGTTCTTC.

The chain is built from TRBV25-1 and TRBJ1-6; no definite D call. This CDR3 comprises 13 residues. V was clipped by 4 bases and J by 8 bases, with 9 bases between them. Germline CDR1 and CDR2: MGHDK and SYGVNS. The CDR3 region has the DNA TGTGCCAGCAGTGCGCGGTATCATTCACCCCTCCACTTT. Its protein product is CASSARYHSPLHF.

The chain recombines TRBV12-5 with TRBJ1-5, with unresolved D. The CDR3 has 13 residues. Germline-derived CDR1 and CDR2 are LGHNT and FRNRAP. V gave up 5 bases and J gave up 4 bases, with 9 bases separating them. CDR3 nucleotide sequence: TGTGCTAGTGGTGGTTGGACTAATCAGCCCCAGCATTTT. Translating gives CASGGWTNQPQHF.

This clone has just one count. Relative to the germline gene, one junction end is altered; a read error may explain this. The chain is built from TRBV6-1 and TRBJ2-5, with a weak D call TRBD2 (6 bases). Germline CDR1 reads MNHNS; CDR2 reads SASEGT. CDR3 length: 16 amino acids. CDR3: CASTEGLARHQETQYF. CDR3 sequence (DNA): TGTGCCAGCACTGAAGGGCTAGCGAGGCACCAAGAGACCCAGTACTTC.

The chain carries TRBV6-6 and TRBJ2-7, with 10 positions matching TRBD1. Germline V lookup: CDR1 MNHNY, CDR2 SVGAGI (reference sequence). The CDR3 loop spans 13 amino acids. V trimming: 10 bases; J trimming: 4 bases; junction bases outside the gene matches: 7. The CDR3 DNA sequence: TGTGCCACGGACAGGGGGGGTAATTACGAGCAGTACTTC. Its protein product is CATDRGGNYEQYF.

This clone turned up a few times. The rearrangement uses TRBV5-1 and TRBJ2-7, with D tentatively TRBD2 (5 bases). Germline CDR1 is SGHRS and CDR2 is YFSETQ. Deletions cut 5 bases from V and 0 bases from J, with 15 bases between. This CDR3 has 15 amino acids. CDR3 nucleotides: TGCGCCAGCAGATGGGGAGTGATTAGCTCCTACGAGCAGTACTTC. Translation: CASRWGVISSYEQYF.

This clone was seen a handful of times. The chain employs TRBV5-4 and TRBJ2-6; tentatively, D is TRBD1 (6 bases). CDR1 SGHNT and CDR2 YYREEE come from the germline V gene (reference sequence). Trimming shortened V by 3 bases and J by 2 bases, and 9 bases separated the two germline ends. The CDR3 loop spans 15 amino acids. The CDR3 here is CASSSQGTGANVLTF. The CDR3 DNA sequence: TGTGCCAGCAGCTCACAGGGAACTGGGGCCAACGTCCTGACTTTC. The full variable domain, its missing parts supplied by reference TRBV5-4 and TRBJ2-6, is ETGVTQSPTHLIKTRGQQVTLRCSSQSGHNTVSWYQQALGQGPQFIFQYYREEENGRGNFPPRFSGLQFPNYSSELNVNALELDDSALYLCASSSQGTGANVLTFGAGSRLTVL.

The chain has TRBV14 and TRBJ2-2; 9 bases fit TRBD1. Trimming at V came to 4 bases and at J to 0 bases, leaving 12 bases not matched to a gene. The CDR3 loop spans 19 amino acids. Germline assignment: CDR1 SGHDN and CDR2 FVKESK. The CDR3 here is CASSRIRDRAYTNTGELFF. DNA for the CDR3: TGTGCCAGCAGCCGCATCCGGGACAGGGCGTATACGAACACCGGGGAGCTGTTTTTT.

This rearrangement joins TRBV19 to TRBJ1-4, with D unclear. CDR3 size: 16 residues. V lost 5 bases and J lost 4, with 17 bases in between. CDR1 and CDR2 (germline): LNHDA, SQIVND (reference sequence). The CDR3 region is CASSPGPGWDNEKLFF. CDR3 nucleotide sequence: TGTGCCAGTAGTCCCGGACCGGGGTGGGATAATGAAAAACTGTTTTTT.

V gene TRBV6-1 combines with J gene TRBJ1-2; unclear D gene. Germline V CDR1 and CDR2: MNHNS, SASEGT. The CDR3 has 12 residues. Trimming pared 5 bases from V and 4 bases from J, leaving 8 bases between. The CDR3 region has the DNA TGTGCCAGCAGTCCACGAGGCTATGGCTACACCTTC. This gives the protein CASSPRGYGYTF.

The chain links TRBV29-1 to TRBJ1-2, with TRBD1 matching 10 bases. Trimming removed 7 bases from V and 4 bases from J; junction bases left unmatched: 12. Per germline, CDR1 SQVTM and CDR2 ANQGSEA. The length of the CDR3 is 15 residues. The DNA for the CDR3 is TGCAGCGGGTACCTTAAGACAGGGGGCTCCTATGGCTACACCTTC. It is translated as CSGYLKTGGSYGYTF.

J is TRBJ2-3 and V is TRBV25-1, with 13 bases that match TRBD2. The CDR3 totals 17 residues. Per the germline V gene, CDR1 is MGHDK and CDR2 is SYGVNS. The trim removed 3 bases at V and 5 bases at J, leaving 8 bases unmatched. Written as DNA, the CDR3 is TGTGCCAGCAGTGACACTAGCGGGGGGGCGAATGGAGATACGCAGTATTTT. Protein product: CASSDTSGGANGDTQYF.

This clone was detected only a few times. The chain is built from TRBV4-2 and TRBJ2-3, with 14 bases lining up with TRBD2. V was pared by 3 bases and J by 5 bases, with 4 bases of the junction left unmatched. The length of the CDR3 is 16 residues. Germline lookup yields CDR1 LGHNA and CDR2 YNFKEQ. CDR3 nucleotide sequence: TGTGCCAGCAGCCAGAGGACTAGCGGGGGGAGAGATACGCAGTATTTT. It is translated as CASSQRTSGGRDTQYF.